The sequence of this T cell receptor (beta chain) was determined in a study of vaccination and CD4 T cells after COVID-19. The table lists this clonotype with a few counts. What it binds is not known. The study sequenced cultured CD4+ T cell DNA using the Oncomine TCR Beta short-read assay. CD4+ T cells were cultured, and genomic DNA was extracted from them. One entry per CDR3 protein, called by TCRdb with MiXCR from the PCR reads. The sample includes some 10,000 distinct CDR3 sequences, just under 35% of them seen just once. The CDR3 sequence is 16 residues long. The V gene's germline CDR1 is LNHDA and CDR2 SQIVND (reference sequence). Trimming took off 4 bases at V and 1 base at J, with 17 bases between the two ends. Stated treatment: roughly 11-day PBMC culture with coronavirus spike peptide pools or control peptides (ViraFEST assay). Researchers collected the unexposed donor's CD4+ T cells before the COVID-19 pandemic (2011-2018).

Sequenced input: CD4+ T cells from blood, cultured in vitro. The J gene is TRBJ2-7, the V gene TRBV19; possible D gene TRBD2, 5 bases. The source is a human donor in good health. The CDR3 DNA reads TGTGCCAGTAGTACCCTCGGACTGTCCAATTCCTACGAGCAGTACTTC. Translation gives CASSTLGLSNSYEQYF.